One T cell receptor (beta chain) is described in this entry. It was with 60 Vbeta and 13 Jbeta primers that the PCR ran. Generated by immunoSEQ multiplex PCR, the TCRdb table keeps only in-frame clones and is missing some. This table holds 130,000 to 150,000 clones, roughly three quarters found once. This specimen comes from a study of cytomegalovirus exposure and HLA in healthy donors. This CDR3 is built from 12 residues. Germline assignment: CDR1 SGDLS and CDR2 YYNGEE. V was cut by 7 bases and J by 8 bases, with 10 bases left in between. The sequence was collected from a woman in her 40s in good health and CMV-seropositive. The specimen was PBMCs. The chain uses TRBV9 and TRBJ1-6; no clear D. The CDR3 coding sequence is TGTGCCAGCTCGCAACCGGATTCACCCCTCCACTTT. This sequence encodes CASSQPDSPLHF.